One sample yielded the 16 T cell receptor beta chains listed below, sequenced in a study of cytomegalovirus exposure and HLA in healthy donors. Both 60 Vbeta primers and 13 Jbeta primers went into the PCR. Generated by immunoSEQ multiplex PCR, the TCRdb table keeps only in-frame clones and is missing some. The sample holds 180,000 or so clones, 65% to 85% seen once. Material: PBMCs. These receptors came from a girl aged 5 to 17 in good health and CMV-seropositive.

This chain joins TRBV7-9 and TRBJ1-4; no reliable D call. CDR3 length: 15 amino acids. The V and J ends lost 5 bases and 7 bases respectively, with 17 bases between them. CDR1 SEHNR and CDR2 FQNEAQ come from the germline V gene (reference sequence). The CDR3 DNA follows: TGTGCCAGCAGCAAACAGCCCTTCTTCATTGAAAAACTGTTTTTT. It yields the protein CASSKQPFFIEKLFF.

The V call is TRBV7-8, the J call TRBJ1-1; D unresolved. V was trimmed by 5 bases and J by 11 bases, leaving 18 bases between them. This CDR3 contains 13 residues. Germline values: CDR1 SGHVS, CDR2 FQNEAQ. This chain's CDR3 is CASSPLRREDAFF. The CDR3 DNA follows: TGTGCCAGCAGCCCCTTGCGGAGGGAGGACGCTTTCTTT. Complete variable domain (other parts from reference TRBV7-8 and TRBJ1-1): GAGVSQSPRYKVAKRGQDVALRCDPISGHVSLFWYQQALGQGPEFLTYFQNEAQLDKSGLPSDRFFAERPEGSVSTLKIQRTQQEDSAVYLCASSPLRREDAFFGQGTRLTVV.

This chain connects TRBV7-6 to TRBJ1-2; a possible D gene is TRBD1 (6 bases). This CDR3 is built from 14 residues. Germline CDR1 SGHVS, CDR2 FNYEAQ. V shed 4 bases and J shed 3 bases, with 12 bases lying between them. The CDR3 protein is CASSYPGVDYGYTF. The CDR3 DNA is TGTGCCAGCAGCTATCCAGGGGTGGACTATGGCTACACCTTC.

In its sample, this clone was seen a few times. The rearrangement links TRBV30 to TRBJ1-1; 8 positions agree with TRBD1. The CDR3 totals 12 residues. J lost 10 bases, V lost 4 bases, and 8 bases had no gene match. The germline CDR1 and CDR2 sequences are GTSNPN and SVGIG (reference sequence). CDR3 region: CAWTPQGARAFF. CDR3 sequence (DNA): TGTGCCTGGACCCCGCAGGGGGCTCGAGCTTTCTTT.

The chain has TRBV7-2 and TRBJ2-1; 9 bases agree with TRBD2. J gave up 15 bases and V 5 bases, and 20 bases lay outside the gene matches. CDR3 length equals 16 residues. CDR1 is SGHTA and CDR2 is FQGNSA in the germline V gene. The CDR3 bases are TGTGCCAGCAGCCCGGGAGTTGGGGCGGGAGGGTTTAGCACGTTCTTC. Encoded protein: CASSPGVGAGGFSTFF.

The chain has TRBV30 and TRBJ2-6, with D unclear. CDR3 size: 13 residues. In germline, CDR1 is GTSNPN, CDR2 SVGIG (reference sequence). V lost 1 base and J lost 4, with 5 bases in between. CDR3 bases: TGTGCCTGGAGTGATGGCGGGGCCAACGTCCTGACTTTC. Protein sequence: CAWSDGGANVLTF.

The V and J genes are TRBV5-5 and TRBJ2-5; no firm D call. Trimming removed 5 bases at V and 5 bases at J, with 19 bases between. Per germline, CDR1 SGHKS and CDR2 YYEKEE (reference sequence). This CDR3 contains 15 residues. The CDR3 DNA is TGTGCCAGCAGGCGTTGGGTAGAGTCGAGGGAGACCCAGTACTTC. As protein: CASRRWVESRETQYF.

J is TRBJ1-5 and V is TRBV7-2; D is possibly TRBD1 (6 bases). With 8 bases removed from V and 0 bases from J, the gap between germline ends came to 17 bases. Germline V gene lookup returns CDR1 SGHTA and CDR2 FQGNSA. The CDR3 covers 16 residues. CDR3 DNA sequence: TGTGCCAGCGGGGGGGGCCCAATCTATAGCAATCAGCCCCAGCATTTT. Translated: CASGGGPIYSNQPQHF.

The rearrangement joins TRBV5-5 to TRBJ1-1; possibly TRBD1 for D (5 bases). Germline V lookup: CDR1 SGHKS, CDR2 YYEKEE (reference sequence). CDR3 size: 13 residues. Trimming took off 5 bases at V and 1 base at J, with 9 bases between the two ends. In nucleotides, the CDR3 is TGTGCCAGCAGAAGACAGCGGAACACTGAAGCTTTCTTT. Protein sequence: CASRRQRNTEAFF. Looking up the rest from reference TRBV5-5 and TRBJ1-1 gives the full variable domain: DAGVTQSPTHLIKTRGQQVTLRCSPISGHKSVSWYQQVLGQGPQFIFQYYEKEERGRGNFPDRFSARQFPNYSSELNVNALLLGDSALYLCASRRQRNTEAFFGQGTRLTVV.

The chain carries TRBV27 and TRBJ2-7, with TRBD1 matching over 11 bases. This CDR3 is built from 15 residues. With 5 bases clipped from V and 4 bases from J, the junction kept 7 bases outside the gene matches. CDR1 and CDR2 from the germline V gene are MNHEY and SMNVEV (reference sequence). CDR3 sequence reads: CASSQGTGGFYEQYF. The CDR3 DNA follows: TGTGCCAGCAGTCAAGGGACAGGGGGTTTTTACGAGCAGTACTTC.

The V and J genes are TRBV30 and TRBJ2-7; 7 bases agree with TRBD1. This CDR3 spans 14 amino acids. Germline-derived CDR1 and CDR2 are GTSNPN and SVGIG (reference sequence). As DNA, the CDR3 is TGTGCTTCCTCGAAGGGGCAGGGGGCCTACGAGCAGTACTTC. Protein sequence: CASSKGQGAYEQYF.

This chain links TRBV19 with TRBJ2-5; 8 nucleotides match TRBD2. Germline CDR1 and CDR2: LNHDA and SQIVND (reference sequence). Unmatched junction bases numbered 4, after V lost 6 bases and J lost 1 base. The CDR3 is 14 amino acids. The CDR3 here is CASRPLAGQETQYF. As DNA, the CDR3 is TGTGCCAGTAGACCCCTAGCGGGCCAAGAGACCCAGTACTTC.

This clone was observed a single time. This rearrangement joins TRBV12-5 to TRBJ1-2; 7 bases line up with TRBD1. Germline loops: CDR1 LGHNT, CDR2 FRNRAP. V was clipped by 0 bases and J by 4 bases; unmatched bases: 11. The CDR3 contains 17 residues. Written as DNA, the CDR3 is TGTGCTAGTGGTTTGGTTTCGGGACAGCGCCTCTTCTATGGCTACACCTTC. This gives the protein CASGLVSGQRLFYGYTF.

In its sample, this clone was seen a few times. V gene TRBV5-4 combines with J gene TRBJ1-1; TRBD1 matches at 7 bases. Germline V CDR1 and CDR2: SGHNT, YYREEE (reference sequence). The junction had 9 bases not matched to a gene; V was cut back by 4 bases and J by 0 bases. This CDR3 is 16 amino acids long. This CDR3 is CASSRGRGPMNTEAFF. Here the CDR3 DNA reads TGTGCCAGCAGCCGCGGGAGGGGGCCTATGAACACTGAAGCTTTCTTT. The full variable domain, in which reference TRBV5-4 and TRBJ1-1 provide the parts outside the CDR3, is ETGVTQSPTHLIKTRGQQVTLRCSSQSGHNTVSWYQQALGQGPQFIFQYYREEENGRGNFPPRFSGLQFPNYSSELNVNALELDDSALYLCASSRGRGPMNTEAFFGQGTRLTVV.

This CDR3 is CASSDSGLAPRTLIYEQYF. The CDR3, as DNA: TGTGCCAGCAGTGATTCGGGACTAGCGCCTCGTACCTTAATCTACGAGCAGTACTTC. The gene calls are TRBV6-1 and TRBJ2-7, with 10 bases matching TRBD2. CDR1 is MNHNS and CDR2 is SASEGT in the germline V gene. Trimming took 3 bases from V and 3 from J; bases not matched to a gene: 17. The CDR3 consists of 19 residues.

This clone was found a few times. This chain connects TRBV25-1 to TRBJ1-2, with no clear D. The CDR3 runs to 14 residues. Trimming took 1 base from V and 4 from J, leaving 10 bases between them. Per germline, CDR1 MGHDK and CDR2 SYGVNS. The CDR3 sequence is CASSELGRSYGYTF. The CDR3 DNA sequence: TGTGCCAGCAGTGAATTGGGGAGGAGCTATGGCTACACCTTC.